The 9 T cell receptor beta chains below all came from one sample that was sequenced in a study of blood T cell repertoires in COVID-19. Measured with immunoSEQ multiplex PCR; TCRdb has only the in-frame clones, and not every one. The sample holds 350,000 or so clones, roughly nine tenths seen once. The sequenced sample was peripheral blood. The receptors derive from a woman aged 55-70 years with COVID-19, enrolled during active disease.

This sequence joins TRBV28 and TRBJ1-4, with 8 bases that match TRBD1. With V trimmed by 7 bases and J by 7 bases, 5 bases remained unmatched. CDR1 and CDR2 (germline): MDHEN, SYDVKM. The CDR3 totals 13 residues. The CDR3, as DNA: TGTGCCAGCACGGACAGGGTGGGTGAAAAACTGTTTTTT. Amino acid sequence: CASTDRVGEKLFF.

This clone occurred a few times. This chain joins TRBV6-5 and TRBJ1-3, with D unclear. The V and J ends lost 4 bases and 2 bases respectively, with 12 bases between them. The CDR3 has 15 residues. CDR1 and CDR2 from the germline V gene are MNHEY and SVGAGI. CDR3 DNA: TGTGCCAGCAGTTTAAGAGACATGGCTGGAAACACCATATATTTT. Amino acids: CASSLRDMAGNTIYF.

The chain combines TRBV2 with TRBJ2-3; no reliable D call. The CDR3 extends over 14 amino acids. V lost 11 bases and J lost 0, with 15 bases in between. Germline V gene data show CDR1 as SNHLY and CDR2 as FYNNEI. CDR3: CADRLHLSTDTQYF. In DNA, the CDR3 is TGTGCCGATCGACTCCACCTTAGCACAGATACGCAGTATTTT.

The V and J genes are TRBV18 and TRBJ1-2; D remains ambiguous. This CDR3 has 15 amino acids. Germline CDR1 KGHSH, CDR2 LQKENI. V was pared by 3 bases and J by 5 bases, with 16 bases between. CDR3 residues: CASSPDPGGGYGYTF. In DNA form, the CDR3 reads TGTGCCAGCTCACCCGACCCAGGCGGAGGATATGGCTACACCTTC.

This chain's CDR3 is CASSQAADYEQYF. CDR3 coding DNA: TGTGCCAGCAGCCAAGCAGCGGATTACGAGCAGTACTTC. The V and J genes are TRBV4-2 and TRBJ2-7; possibly TRBD2 for D (5 bases). The CDR3 loop spans 13 amino acids. Trimming cost V 1 base and J 4 bases, with 8 bases left between them. Germline loops: CDR1 LGHNA, CDR2 YNFKEQ.

This chain uses TRBV5-1 with TRBJ1-2; D gene unclear. The CDR3 has 14 residues. Per the germline V gene, CDR1 is SGHRS and CDR2 is YFSETQ. V lost 2 bases to trimming and J lost 5 bases, with 13 bases between them. The CDR3 nucleotides read TGCGCCAGCAGCTTTGAGAGTGGTCGGTATGGCTACACCTTC. Protein sequence: CASSFESGRYGYTF.

The CDR3 loop is CASVTSGGARETQYF. The CDR3 DNA reads as TGTGCCAGCGTAACTAGCGGGGGGGCGCGGGAGACCCAGTACTTC. This chain joins TRBV6-5 and TRBJ2-5; 13 positions match TRBD2. Trimming removed 8 bases from V and 5 bases from J; junction bases left unmatched: 8. The CDR3 sequence is 15 residues long. From germline, CDR1 is MNHEY and CDR2 SVGAGI.

V and J are TRBV2 and TRBJ2-3; 7 bases line up with TRBD2. The CDR3 length is 14 residues. V was clipped by 7 bases and J by 1 base; unmatched bases: 5. Germline CDR1 is SNHLY and CDR2 is FYNNEI. CDR3 in amino acids: CASTSSGRTDTQYF. For the CDR3, the DNA is TGTGCCAGCACCTCTAGCGGACGCACAGATACGCAGTATTTT.

The gene calls are TRBV20-1 and TRBJ1-2; TRBD1 agrees at 7 bases. V lost 3 bases to trimming and J lost 6 bases; unmatched junction nucleotides: 25. The CDR3 runs to 19 residues. CDR1 is DFQATT and CDR2 is SNEGSKA in the germline V gene (reference sequence). CDR3 sequence reads: CSASSGPSGGGALRHGYTF. The CDR3 coding sequence is TGCAGTGCTAGTTCGGGCCCCTCCGGAGGGGGCGCTCTCCGACATGGCTACACCTTC.